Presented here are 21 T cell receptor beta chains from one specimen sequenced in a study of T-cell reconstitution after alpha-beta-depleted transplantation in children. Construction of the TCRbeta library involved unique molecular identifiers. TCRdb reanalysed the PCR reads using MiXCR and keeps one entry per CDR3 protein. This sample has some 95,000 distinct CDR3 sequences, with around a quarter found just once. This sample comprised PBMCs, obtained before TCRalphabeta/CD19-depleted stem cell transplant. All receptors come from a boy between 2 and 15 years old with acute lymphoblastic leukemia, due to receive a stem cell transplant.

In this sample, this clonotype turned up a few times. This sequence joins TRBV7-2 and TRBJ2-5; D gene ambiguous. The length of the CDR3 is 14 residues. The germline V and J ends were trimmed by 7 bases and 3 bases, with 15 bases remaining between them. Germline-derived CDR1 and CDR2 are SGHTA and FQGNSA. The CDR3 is CASKSPTYKETQYF. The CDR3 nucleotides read TGTGCCAGCAAATCCCCGACCTATAAAGAGACCCAGTACTTC.

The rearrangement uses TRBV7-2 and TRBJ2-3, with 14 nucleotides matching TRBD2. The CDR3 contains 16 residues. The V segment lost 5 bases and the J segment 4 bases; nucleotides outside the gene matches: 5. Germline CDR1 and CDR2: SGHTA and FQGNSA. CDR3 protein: CASSATSGRAADTQYF. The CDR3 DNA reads TGTGCCAGCAGCGCGACTAGCGGGAGGGCCGCAGATACGCAGTATTTT.

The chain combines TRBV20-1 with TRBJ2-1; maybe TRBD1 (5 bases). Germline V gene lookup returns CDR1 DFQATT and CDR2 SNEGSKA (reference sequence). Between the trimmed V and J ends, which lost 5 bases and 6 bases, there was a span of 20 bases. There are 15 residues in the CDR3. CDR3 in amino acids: CSAPRSPGLSNEQFF. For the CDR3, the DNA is TGCAGTGCTCCACGGAGTCCAGGGTTAAGCAATGAGCAGTTCTTC.

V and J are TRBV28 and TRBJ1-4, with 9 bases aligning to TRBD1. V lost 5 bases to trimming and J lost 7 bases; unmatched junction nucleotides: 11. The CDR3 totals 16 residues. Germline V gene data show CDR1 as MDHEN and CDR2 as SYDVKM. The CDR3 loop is CASSRLGQGNREKLFF. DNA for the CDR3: TGTGCCAGCAGTCGCCTCGGACAGGGGAATCGTGAAAAACTGTTTTTT.

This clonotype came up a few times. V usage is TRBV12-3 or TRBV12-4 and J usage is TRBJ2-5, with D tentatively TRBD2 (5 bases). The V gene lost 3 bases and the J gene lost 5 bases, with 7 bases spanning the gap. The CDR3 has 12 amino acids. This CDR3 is CASSLEEETQYF. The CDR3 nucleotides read TGTGCCAGCAGTTTGGAGGAGGAGACCCAGTACTTC.

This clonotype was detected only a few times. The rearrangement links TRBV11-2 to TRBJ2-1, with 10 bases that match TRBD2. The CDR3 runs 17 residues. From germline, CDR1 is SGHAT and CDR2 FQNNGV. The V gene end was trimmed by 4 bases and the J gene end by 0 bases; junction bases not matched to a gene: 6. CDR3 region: CASSSSASGSSYNEQFF. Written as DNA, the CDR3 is TGTGCCAGCAGCTCCTCCGCTAGCGGGAGCTCCTACAATGAGCAGTTCTTC.

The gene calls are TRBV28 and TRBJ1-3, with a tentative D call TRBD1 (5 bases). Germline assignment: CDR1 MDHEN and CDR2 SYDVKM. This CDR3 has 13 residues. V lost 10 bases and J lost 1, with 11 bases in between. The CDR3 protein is CATGTRSGNTIYF. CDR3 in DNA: TGTGCCACCGGGACTAGGTCTGGAAACACCATATATTTT.

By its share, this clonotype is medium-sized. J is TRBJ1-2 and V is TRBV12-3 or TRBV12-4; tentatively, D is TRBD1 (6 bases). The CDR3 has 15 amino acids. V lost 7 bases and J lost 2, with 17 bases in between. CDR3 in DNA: TGTGCCAGCATCCCACCAGGGGCTGCGAACTATGGCTACACCTTC. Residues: CASIPPGAANYGYTF.

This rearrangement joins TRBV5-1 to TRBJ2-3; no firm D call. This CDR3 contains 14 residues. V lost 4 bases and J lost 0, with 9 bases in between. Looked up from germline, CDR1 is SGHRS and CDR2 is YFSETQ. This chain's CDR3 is CASSLNPSTDTQYF. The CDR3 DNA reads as TGCGCCAGCAGCCTTAACCCTAGCACAGATACGCAGTATTTT.

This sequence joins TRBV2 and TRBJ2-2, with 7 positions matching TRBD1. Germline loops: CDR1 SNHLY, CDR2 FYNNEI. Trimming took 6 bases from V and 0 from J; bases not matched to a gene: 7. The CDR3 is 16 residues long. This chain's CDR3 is CASRARQGPNTGELFF. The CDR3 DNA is TGTGCCAGCAGGGCTCGACAGGGACCGAACACCGGGGAGCTGTTTTTT.

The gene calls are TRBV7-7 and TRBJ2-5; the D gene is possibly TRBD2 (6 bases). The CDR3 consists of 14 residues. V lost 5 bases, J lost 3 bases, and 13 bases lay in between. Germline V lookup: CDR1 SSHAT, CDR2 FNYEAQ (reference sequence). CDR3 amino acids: CASSRGLHKETQYF. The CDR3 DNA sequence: TGTGCCAGCAGCCGGGGACTCCACAAAGAGACCCAGTACTTC.

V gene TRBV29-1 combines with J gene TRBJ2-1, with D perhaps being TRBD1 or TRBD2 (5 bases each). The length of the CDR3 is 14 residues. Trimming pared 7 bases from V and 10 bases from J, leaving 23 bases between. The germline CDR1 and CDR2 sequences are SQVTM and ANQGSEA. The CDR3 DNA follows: TGCAGCGCCCAGGCCGTCGCCCGGGGCAACGAGCAGTTCTTC. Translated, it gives CSAQAVARGNEQFF.

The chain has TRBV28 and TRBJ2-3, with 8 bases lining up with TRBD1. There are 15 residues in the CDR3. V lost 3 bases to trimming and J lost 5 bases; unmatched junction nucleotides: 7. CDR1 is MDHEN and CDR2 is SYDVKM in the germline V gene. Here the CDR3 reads CASSFFGTGLDTQYF. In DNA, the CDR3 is TGTGCCAGCAGTTTCTTTGGGACAGGCCTAGATACGCAGTATTTT.

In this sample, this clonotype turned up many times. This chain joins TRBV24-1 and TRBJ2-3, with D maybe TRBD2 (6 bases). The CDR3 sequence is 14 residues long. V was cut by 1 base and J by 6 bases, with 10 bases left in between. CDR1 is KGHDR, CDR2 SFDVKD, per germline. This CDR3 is CATSDLKGRDTQYF. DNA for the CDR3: TGTGCCACCAGTGATTTAAAGGGGAGGGATACGCAGTATTTT.

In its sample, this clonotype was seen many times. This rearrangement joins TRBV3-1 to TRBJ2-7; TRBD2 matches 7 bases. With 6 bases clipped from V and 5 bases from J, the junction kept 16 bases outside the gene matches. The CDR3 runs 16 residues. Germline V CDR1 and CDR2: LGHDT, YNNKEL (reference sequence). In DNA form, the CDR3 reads TGTGCCAGCAGGCCCTCTCTAGCGGACGTCGGCCACGAGCAGTACTTC. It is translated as CASRPSLADVGHEQYF.

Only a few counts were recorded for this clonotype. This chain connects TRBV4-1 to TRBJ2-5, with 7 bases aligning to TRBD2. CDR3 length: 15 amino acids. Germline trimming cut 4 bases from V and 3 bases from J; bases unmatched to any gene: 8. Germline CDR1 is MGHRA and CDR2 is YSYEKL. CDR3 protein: CASSPQGTNKETQYF. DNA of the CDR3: TGCGCCAGCAGCCCCCAAGGGACTAACAAAGAGACCCAGTACTTC.

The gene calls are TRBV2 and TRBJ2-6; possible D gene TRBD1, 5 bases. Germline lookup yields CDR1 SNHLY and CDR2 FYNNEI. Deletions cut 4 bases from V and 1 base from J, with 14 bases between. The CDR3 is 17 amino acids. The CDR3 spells CASSGPTQGSGANVLTF. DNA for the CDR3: TGTGCCAGCAGTGGACCGACCCAGGGATCTGGGGCCAACGTCCTGACTTTC.

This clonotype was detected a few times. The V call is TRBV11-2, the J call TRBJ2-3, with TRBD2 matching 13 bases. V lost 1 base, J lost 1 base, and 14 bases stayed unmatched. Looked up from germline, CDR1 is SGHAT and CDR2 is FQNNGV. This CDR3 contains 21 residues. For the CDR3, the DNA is TGTGCCAGCAGCTTAGTATCGCGGACTAGCGGGGGTGTAGGTGGCACAGATACGCAGTATTTT. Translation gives CASSLVSRTSGGVGGTDTQYF.

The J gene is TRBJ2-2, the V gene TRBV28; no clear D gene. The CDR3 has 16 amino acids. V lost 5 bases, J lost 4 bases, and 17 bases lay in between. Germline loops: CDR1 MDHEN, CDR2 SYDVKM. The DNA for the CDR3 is TGTGCCAGCAGTAGCTTAGTGAAGGGTAGCACCGGGGAGCTGTTTTTT. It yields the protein CASSSLVKGSTGELFF.

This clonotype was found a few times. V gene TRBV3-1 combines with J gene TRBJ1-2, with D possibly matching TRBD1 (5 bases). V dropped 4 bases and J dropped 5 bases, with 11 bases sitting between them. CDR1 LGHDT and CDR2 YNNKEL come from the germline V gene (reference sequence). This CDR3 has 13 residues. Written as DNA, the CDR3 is TGTGCCAGCAGCCTCGCCGGGGGGTATGGCTACACCTTC. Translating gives CASSLAGGYGYTF.

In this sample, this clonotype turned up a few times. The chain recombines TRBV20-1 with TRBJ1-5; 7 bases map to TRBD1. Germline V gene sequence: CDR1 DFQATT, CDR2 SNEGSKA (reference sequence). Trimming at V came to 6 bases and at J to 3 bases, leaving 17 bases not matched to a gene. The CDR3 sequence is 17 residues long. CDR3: CSASTRHLDRANQPQHF. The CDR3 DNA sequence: TGCAGTGCCAGTACCCGCCACCTAGACAGGGCCAATCAGCCCCAGCATTTT.